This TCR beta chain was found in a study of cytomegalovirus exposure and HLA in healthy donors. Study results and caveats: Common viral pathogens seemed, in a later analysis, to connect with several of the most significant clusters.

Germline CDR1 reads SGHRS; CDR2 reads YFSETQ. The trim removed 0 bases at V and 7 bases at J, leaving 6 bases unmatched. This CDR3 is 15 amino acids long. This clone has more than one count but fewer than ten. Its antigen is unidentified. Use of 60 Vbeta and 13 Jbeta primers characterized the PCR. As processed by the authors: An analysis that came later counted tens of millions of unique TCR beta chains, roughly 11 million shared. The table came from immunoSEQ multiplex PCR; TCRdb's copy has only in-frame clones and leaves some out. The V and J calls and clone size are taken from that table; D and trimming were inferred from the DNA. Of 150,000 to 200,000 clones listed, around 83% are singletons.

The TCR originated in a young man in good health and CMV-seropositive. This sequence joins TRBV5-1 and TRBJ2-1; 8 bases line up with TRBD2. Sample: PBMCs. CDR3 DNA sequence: TGCGCCAGCAGCTTGGGTGCGGGGGGCCCGAATGAGCAGTTCTTC. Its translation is CASSLGAGGPNEQFF.